This TCR beta chain was obtained from a study of T cell changes during pregnancy in multiple sclerosis. This CDR3 comprises 15 residues. Deletions cut 0 bases from V and 8 bases from J, with 11 bases between. Per the germline V gene, CDR1 is MNHEY and CDR2 is SVGAGI. Measured with immunoSEQ multiplex PCR; TCRdb has only the in-frame clones, and not every one. Here the sample spans roughly 49,000 clones, about 90% being singletons. The V and J genes are TRBV6-5 and TRBJ1-6, with D perhaps TRBD1 (5 bases). The sample was CD4+ T cells from peripheral blood mononuclear cells, taken in the second trimester of pregnancy. The receptor was derived from a female donor in good health, enrolled as a control in a pregnancy study. The CDR3 spells CASSYSKRDYSPLHF. The DNA for the CDR3 is TGTGCCAGCAGTTACTCGAAGAGGGACTATTCACCCCTCCACTTT.